The present T cell receptor (beta chain) was sequenced within a study of cytomegalovirus exposure and HLA in healthy donors. In the case of this clone: No antigen is known for it.

Donors were ostensibly healthy at sampling, although undocumented immune exposures were probable. Amplification used 60 Vbeta primers and 13 Jbeta primers. Libraries were prepared by immunoSEQ multiplex PCR; TCRdb keeps only in-frame clonotypes and omits some of them. In the table there are roughly 160,000 clones, approximately 80% of which are singletons. Overall study results and limits: Presence/absence comparisons presumed near-even sequencing depth among donors. Later work associated 17,000 or so TCR beta sequences with HLA alleles at 0.05 false discovery rate. Most TCR sequences showed up rarely, but some public TCRs showed up in many donors.

This receptor was identified in a boy aged 2-15 years in good health and CMV-seronegative. What was sequenced was PBMCs.

This CDR3 is CASSLSQGSGNTIYF. The CDR3 DNA is TGTGCCAGCAGTTTATCACAGGGGTCCGGAAACACCATATATTTT. The chain has TRBV6-6 and TRBJ1-3; TRBD1 agrees at 7 bases. This CDR3 region has 15 residues. V lost 4 bases to trimming and J lost 4 bases; unmatched junction nucleotides: 7. Germline V gene sequence: CDR1 MNHNY, CDR2 SVGAGI (reference sequence).